The 18 T cell receptor beta chains below come from one sample, sequenced in a study of cytomegalovirus exposure and HLA in healthy donors. Both 60 Vbeta primers and 13 Jbeta primers went into the PCR. Sequencing used immunoSEQ multiplex PCR; TCRdb keeps in-frame clones, though not all of them. The sample consists of under 150,000 clones, around 70% of them appearing once. Sequencing input: PBMCs. Receptor source: a man in his thirties or forties in good health and CMV-seronegative.

The CDR3 region has the DNA TGTGCCAGCAGCCCCCTCAACTCGTACGAGCAGTACTTC. It specifies CASSPLNSYEQYF. V is TRBV7-3 and J is TRBJ2-7; D uncertain. The CDR3 contains 13 residues. In germline, CDR1 is SGHTA, CDR2 FQGTGA. The V end lost 5 bases, the J end lost 4 bases, and 12 bases lay between the germline ends.

V usage is TRBV6-5 and J usage is TRBJ2-1; D perhaps matches TRBD2 (5 bases). V was trimmed by 5 bases and J by 0 bases, leaving 8 bases between them. Germline CDR1 reads MNHEY; CDR2 reads SVGAGI. The CDR3 runs 14 residues. The CDR3 DNA reads TGTGCCAGCAGTGGACTCTTCTCCTACAATGAGCAGTTCTTC. Its translation: CASSGLFSYNEQFF.

The chain carries TRBV11-2 and TRBJ1-1; D possibly corresponds to TRBD1 (5 bases). This CDR3 comprises 17 residues. Trimming shortened V by 1 base and J by 4 bases, and 19 bases separated the two germline ends. Germline CDR1 reads SGHAT; CDR2 reads FQNNGV. The CDR3 DNA reads as TGTGCCAGCAGCTTAGCGGTGGTGGGGACTCGGGGCACTGAAGCTTTCTTT. Translation: CASSLAVVGTRGTEAFF.

The J gene is TRBJ2-1, the V gene TRBV27; TRBD2 agrees at 7 bases. V shed 2 bases, J shed 0 bases, and the junction held 7 bases outside the gene matches. There are 17 residues in the CDR3. Germline CDR1 and CDR2: MNHEY and SMNVEV (reference sequence). CDR3 amino acids: CASSLTTAGYSYNEQFF. The DNA of the CDR3 is TGTGCCAGCAGTTTAACCACAGCGGGATACTCCTACAATGAGCAGTTCTTC.

This chain uses TRBV13 with TRBJ2-7; 10 positions match TRBD2. Germline V CDR1 and CDR2: PRHDT, FYEKMQ (reference sequence). The CDR3 is 16 amino acids. The V and J ends lost 4 bases and 0 bases, in that order; junction bases with no gene match: 6. The CDR3: CASSSLAGESSYEQYF. For the CDR3, the DNA is TGTGCCAGCAGCTCCCTAGCGGGGGAGAGCTCCTACGAGCAGTACTTC. The full variable domain, with the rest looked up from reference TRBV13 and TRBJ2-7, is AAGVIQSPRHLIKEKRETATLKCYPIPRHDTVYWYQQGPGQDPQFLISFYEKMQSDKGSIPDRFSAQQFSDYHSELNMSSLELGDSALYFCASSSLAGESSYEQYFGPGTRLTVT.

The V and J genes are TRBV5-1 and TRBJ1-1; D is uncertain. Germline CDR1 and CDR2: SGHRS and YFSETQ. Trimming took off 0 bases at V and 0 bases at J, with 9 bases between the two ends. This CDR3 has 15 residues. CDR3 region: CASSLGASVNTEAFF. As DNA, the CDR3 is TGCGCCAGCAGCTTGGGGGCGTCCGTGAACACTGAAGCTTTCTTT.

The rearrangement links TRBV5-6 to TRBJ1-5; D gene unclear. Germline V lookup: CDR1 SGHDT, CDR2 YYEEEE. The CDR3 is 16 residues long. Trimming took 0 bases from V and 0 from J, leaving 10 bases between them. The CDR3, as DNA: TGTGCCAGCAGCTTGGCTGCAGGTAATAGCAATCAGCCCCAGCATTTT. As protein: CASSLAAGNSNQPQHF.

The rearrangement uses TRBV6-6 and TRBJ2-3; 8 positions match TRBD2. Germline CDR1 reads MNHNY; CDR2 reads SVGAGI (reference sequence). Losses at the gene ends were 2 bases for V and 12 bases for J; bases not matched to a gene: 7. This CDR3 contains 13 residues. The CDR3 bases are TGTGCCAGCAGTTACGGATCGGGGGGGTCCCAGTATTTT. This sequence encodes CASSYGSGGSQYF.

The chain combines TRBV29-1 with TRBJ2-7; a weak D match, TRBD2 (5 bases). CDR1 and CDR2 (germline): SQVTM, ANQGSEA. The CDR3 runs 11 residues. V lost 5 bases and J lost 3, with 8 bases in between. DNA of the CDR3: TGCAGCGTTCGAGAGGGCTACGAGCAGTACTTC. It specifies CSVREGYEQYF.

The chain employs TRBV7-9 and TRBJ1-1; D unclear. Per the germline V gene, CDR1 is SEHNR and CDR2 is FQNEAQ (reference sequence). Trimming shortened V by 1 base and J by 8 bases, and 14 bases separated the two germline ends. This CDR3 has 14 amino acids. The CDR3 here is CASSLVTSRPEAFF. The CDR3 DNA sequence: TGTGCCAGCAGCTTAGTGACATCCAGGCCAGAAGCTTTCTTT.

The chain employs TRBV4-3 and TRBJ2-7; TRBD2 aligns across 8 bases. Looked up from germline, CDR1 is LGHNA and CDR2 is YSLEER. With 0 bases clipped from V and 7 bases from J, the junction kept 8 bases outside the gene matches. This CDR3 is built from 15 residues. CDR3 sequence reads: CASSQDGTRGEEQYF. Written as DNA, the CDR3 is TGCGCCAGCAGCCAAGATGGGACTAGAGGTGAGGAGCAGTACTTC.

V and J are TRBV29-1 and TRBJ2-1, with D tentatively TRBD2 (6 bases). CDR3 size: 20 residues. CDR1 and CDR2 (germline): SQVTM, ANQGSEA. V lost 5 bases and J lost 1, with 30 bases in between. CDR3 residues: CSVSPPLDSGPRKSYNEQFF. CDR3 nucleotide sequence: TGCAGCGTTTCCCCCCCGCTGGATAGCGGACCAAGAAAATCCTACAATGAGCAGTTCTTC.

This clone was picked up a small number of times. The rearrangement joins TRBV19 to TRBJ2-3; TRBD1 is a possible D gene (6 bases). The germline V and J ends were trimmed by 7 bases and 4 bases, with 9 bases remaining between them. Germline V gives CDR1 LNHDA, CDR2 SQIVND (reference sequence). This CDR3 has 12 amino acids. In DNA, the CDR3 is TGTGCCAGTACACAGGGTCCAGATACGCAGTATTTT. Protein: CASTQGPDTQYF.

The chain combines TRBV4-3 with TRBJ1-5; a possible D gene is TRBD1 (6 bases). The V end was cut by 3 bases, the J end by 10 bases, with 16 bases between. There are 14 residues in the CDR3. Germline CDR1 reads LGHNA; CDR2 reads YSLEER. CDR3 loop: CASSHVKTDSPQHF. CDR3 bases: TGCGCCAGCAGCCATGTAAAAACGGACAGTCCCCAGCATTTT.

The chain employs TRBV6-6 and TRBJ1-5; weak D call: TRBD1 (5 bases). The germline CDR1 and CDR2 sequences are MNHNY and SVGAGI (reference sequence). The CDR3 extends over 15 amino acids. Trimming stripped 2 bases from V and 10 bases from J, with 18 bases between. The CDR3 region is CASSYVAAGGIPQHF. In DNA, the CDR3 is TGTGCCAGCAGTTACGTGGCGGCCGGGGGTATCCCCCAGCATTTT.

The chain has TRBV30 and TRBJ2-3; perhaps TRBD2 as D (6 bases). The V end was cut by 3 bases, the J end by 0 bases, with 16 bases between. CDR1 GTSNPN and CDR2 SVGIG come from the germline V gene (reference sequence). CDR3 length: 16 residues. The CDR3 region is CAWSDRGDSSTDTQYF. The CDR3 coding sequence is TGTGCCTGGAGCGACCGCGGGGACTCAAGCACAGATACGCAGTATTTT.

The V call is TRBV7-9, the J call TRBJ2-6; D is unclear. There are 14 residues in the CDR3. The germline CDR1 and CDR2 sequences are SEHNR and FQNEAQ (reference sequence). The ends were cut back, 3 bases at V and 0 bases at J, with 3 bases in the middle. The CDR3 DNA follows: TGTGCCAGCAGCTTCTCCTCTGGGGCCAACGTCCTGACTTTC. Its translation is CASSFSSGANVLTF.

This rearrangement joins TRBV6-1 to TRBJ2-1, with D hard to call. Germline V CDR1 and CDR2: MNHNS, SASEGT. This CDR3 has 10 residues. V gave up 2 bases and J gave up 13 bases, with 6 bases separating them. The CDR3 sequence is CASSEFGQFF. CDR3 nucleotide sequence: TGTGCCAGCAGTGAATTCGGTCAGTTCTTC.